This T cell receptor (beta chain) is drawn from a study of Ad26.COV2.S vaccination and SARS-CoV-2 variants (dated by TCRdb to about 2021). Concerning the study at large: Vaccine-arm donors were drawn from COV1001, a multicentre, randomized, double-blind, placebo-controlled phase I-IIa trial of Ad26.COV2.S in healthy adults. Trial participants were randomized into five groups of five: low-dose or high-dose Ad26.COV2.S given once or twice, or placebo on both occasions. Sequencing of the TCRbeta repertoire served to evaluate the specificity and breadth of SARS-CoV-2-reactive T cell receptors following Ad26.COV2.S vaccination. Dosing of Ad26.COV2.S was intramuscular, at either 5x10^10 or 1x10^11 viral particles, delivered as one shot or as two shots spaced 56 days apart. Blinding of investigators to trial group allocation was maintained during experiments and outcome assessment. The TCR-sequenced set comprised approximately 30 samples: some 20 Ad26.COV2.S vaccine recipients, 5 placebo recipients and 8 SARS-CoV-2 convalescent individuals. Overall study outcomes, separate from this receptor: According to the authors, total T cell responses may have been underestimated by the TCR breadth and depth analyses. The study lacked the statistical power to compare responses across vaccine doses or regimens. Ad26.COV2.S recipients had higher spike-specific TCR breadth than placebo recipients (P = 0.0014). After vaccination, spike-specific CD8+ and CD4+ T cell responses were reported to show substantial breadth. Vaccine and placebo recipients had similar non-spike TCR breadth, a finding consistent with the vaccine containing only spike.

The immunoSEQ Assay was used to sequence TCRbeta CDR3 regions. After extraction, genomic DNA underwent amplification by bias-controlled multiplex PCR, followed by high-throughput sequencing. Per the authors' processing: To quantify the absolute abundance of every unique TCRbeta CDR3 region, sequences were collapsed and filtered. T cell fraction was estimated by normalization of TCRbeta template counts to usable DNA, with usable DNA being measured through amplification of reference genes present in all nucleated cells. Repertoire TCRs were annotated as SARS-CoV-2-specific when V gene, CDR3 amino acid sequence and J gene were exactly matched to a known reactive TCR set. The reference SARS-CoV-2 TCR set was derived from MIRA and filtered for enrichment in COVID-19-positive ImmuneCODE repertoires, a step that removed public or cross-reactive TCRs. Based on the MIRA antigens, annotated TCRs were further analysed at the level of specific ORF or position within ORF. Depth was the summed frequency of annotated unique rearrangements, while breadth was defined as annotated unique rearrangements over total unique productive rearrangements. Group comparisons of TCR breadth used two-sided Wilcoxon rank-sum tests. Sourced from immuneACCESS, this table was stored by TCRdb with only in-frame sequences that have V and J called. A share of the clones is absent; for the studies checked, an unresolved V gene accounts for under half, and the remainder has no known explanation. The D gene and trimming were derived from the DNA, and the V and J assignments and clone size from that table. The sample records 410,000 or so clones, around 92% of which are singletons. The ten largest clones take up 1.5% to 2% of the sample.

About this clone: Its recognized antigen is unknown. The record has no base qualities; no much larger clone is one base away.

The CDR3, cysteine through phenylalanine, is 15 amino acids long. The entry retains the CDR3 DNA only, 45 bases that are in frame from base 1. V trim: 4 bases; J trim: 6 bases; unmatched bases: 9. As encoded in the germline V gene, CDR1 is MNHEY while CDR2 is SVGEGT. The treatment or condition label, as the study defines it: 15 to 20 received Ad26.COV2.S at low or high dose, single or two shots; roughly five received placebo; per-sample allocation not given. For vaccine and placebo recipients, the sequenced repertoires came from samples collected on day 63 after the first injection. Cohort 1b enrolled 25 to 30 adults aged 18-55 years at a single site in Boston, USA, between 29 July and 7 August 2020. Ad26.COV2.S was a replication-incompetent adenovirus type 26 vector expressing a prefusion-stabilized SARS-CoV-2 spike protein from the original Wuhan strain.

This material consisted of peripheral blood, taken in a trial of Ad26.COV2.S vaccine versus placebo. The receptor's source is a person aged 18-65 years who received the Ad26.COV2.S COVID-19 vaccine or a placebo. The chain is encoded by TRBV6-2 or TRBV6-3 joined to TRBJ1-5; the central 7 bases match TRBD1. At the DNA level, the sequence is TGTGCCAGCAGTTTCCGACAGGGATCATTTCAGCCCCAGCATTTT. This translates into CASSFRQGSFQPQHF.